This T cell receptor beta chain derives from a study of T cells after yellow fever vaccination. Trimming took off 2 bases at V and 5 bases at J, with 15 bases between the two ends. Germline CDR1 reads LGHNA; CDR2 reads YNFKEQ. The CDR3 is 15 amino acids. The TCR cDNA carried a universal primer site and UMIs from 5'RACE template switching. TCRdb re-called the 5' RACE reads through MiXCR, storing one row per CDR3 protein. The sample records 150,000 to 200,000 distinct CDR3 sequences, approximately 9.9% being singletons. Study findings and constraints: By day 5 rather than day 15, the secondary response had peaked, though it was weaker. FACS-sorted repertoires could contain abundant clonotypes contaminating from the bulk population.

Notes on this clonotype: No antigen is known for it.

Specimen: CD8+ T cells sorted from PBMCs, collected 15 days after the yellow fever booster vaccination. The chain combines TRBV4-2 with TRBJ1-1; possible D gene TRBD1, 5 bases. The receptor's source is a man in his late teens or twenties who received the YFV17D yellow fever vaccine. CDR3 protein: CASSQSRQGGTEAFF. The CDR3 DNA reads TGTGCCAGCAGCCAAAGTCGGCAGGGAGGAACTGAAGCTTTCTTT.